This passage covers 13 T cell receptor beta chains from one sample sequenced in a study of blood T cell repertoires in COVID-19. This table comes from immunoSEQ multiplex PCR, and its TCRdb copy is limited to in-frame clones, with some not included. This table holds 200,000 to 300,000 clones, less than 90% found once. Input material: peripheral blood. These TCRs come from a man in his 60s who had recovered from COVID-19.

The chain combines TRBV12-5 with TRBJ2-1; no clear D gene. Germline lookup yields CDR1 LGHNT and CDR2 FRNRAP. Trimming took 6 bases from V and 2 from J, leaving 2 bases between them. The CDR3 totals 11 residues. Here the CDR3 reads CASGTYNEQFF. The CDR3 DNA is TGTGCTAGTGGCACCTACAATGAGCAGTTCTTC.

This clone appeared many times. The V and J genes are TRBV27 and TRBJ2-5; 9 bases map to TRBD1. This CDR3 is 14 amino acids long. J gave up 5 bases and V 2 bases, and 3 bases lay outside the gene matches. Germline CDR1 is MNHEY and CDR2 is SMNVEV (reference sequence). CDR3 loop: CASSLGTGLETQYF. The CDR3 DNA is TGTGCCAGCAGTTTAGGGACAGGGCTTGAGACCCAGTACTTC.

This chain connects TRBV12-3 or TRBV12-4 to TRBJ2-2; 8 positions agree with TRBD1. The CDR3 runs to 13 residues. V gave up 8 bases and J gave up 3 bases; unmatched junction bases: 2. CDR3 bases: TGTGCCAGCGGACAGGGTTACACCGGGGAGCTGTTTTTT. It yields the protein CASGQGYTGELFF.

The chain carries TRBV5-4 and TRBJ2-3; possibly TRBD1 for D (6 bases). Germline V gene data show CDR1 as SGHNT and CDR2 as YYREEE (reference sequence). The CDR3 is 15 amino acids. V lost 3 bases, J lost 1 base, and 12 bases lay in between. CDR3 amino acids: CASSSQGQGTDTQYF. The CDR3, as DNA: TGTGCCAGCAGCTCGCAGGGGCAAGGCACAGATACGCAGTATTTT.

V gene TRBV7-3 combines with J gene TRBJ2-7; D possibly corresponds to TRBD1 (6 bases). Trimming took 5 bases from V and 3 from J, leaving 11 bases between them. The V gene's germline CDR1 is SGHTA and CDR2 FQGTGA. CDR3 length equals 13 residues. The CDR3 DNA follows: TGTGCCAGCAGCCCGGACAGAGACTACGAGCAGTACTTC. This translates into CASSPDRDYEQYF. The full variable domain, with the rest looked up from reference TRBV7-3 and TRBJ2-7, is GAGVSQTPSNKVTEKGKYVELRCDPISGHTALYWYRQSLGQGPEFLIYFQGTGAADDSGLPNDRFFAVRPEGSVSTLKIQRTERGDSAVYLCASSPDRDYEQYFGPGTRLTVT.

The chain uses TRBV11-2 and TRBJ2-7, with 8 bases lining up with TRBD1. There are 15 residues in the CDR3. The germline gives CDR1 SGHAT, CDR2 FQNNGV. The junction had 8 bases not matched to a gene; V was cut back by 5 bases and J by 2 bases. CDR3 bases: TGTGCCAGCAGCGAGGGGACAGGCTCTACCTACGAGCAGTACTTC. Translation: CASSEGTGSTYEQYF.

This chain uses TRBV7-2 with TRBJ1-5; no clear D. The CDR3 length is 12 residues. Trimming pared 3 bases from V and 13 bases from J, leaving 13 bases between. Germline V gene sequence: CDR1 SGHTA, CDR2 FQGNSA. CDR3 loop: CASSLDGILQHF. The DNA of the CDR3 is TGTGCCAGCAGCTTGGACGGGATACTACAGCATTTT.

This chain joins TRBV19 and TRBJ2-7; possibly TRBD2 for D (6 bases). Germline V lookup: CDR1 LNHDA, CDR2 SQIVND (reference sequence). V was trimmed by 5 bases and J by 3 bases, leaving 11 bases between them. The CDR3 contains 13 residues. CDR3 amino acids: CASSPRGYYEQYF. As DNA, the CDR3 is TGTGCCAGTAGTCCCCGGGGGTACTACGAGCAGTACTTC.

V is TRBV19 and J is TRBJ2-5; D is possibly TRBD1 (5 bases). This CDR3 has 15 residues. V lost 4 bases to trimming and J lost 5 bases, with 17 bases between them. Looked up from germline, CDR1 is LNHDA and CDR2 is SQIVND (reference sequence). The CDR3 DNA follows: TGTGCCAGTAGTACCGGACGGTCAGGGCGGGAGACCCAGTACTTC. It codes for CASSTGRSGRETQYF.

This chain connects TRBV2 to TRBJ2-7; D may be TRBD2 (5 bases). CDR3 length: 17 amino acids. Looked up from germline, CDR1 is SNHLY and CDR2 is FYNNEI. V was clipped by 2 bases and J by 0 bases, with 17 bases between them. CDR3 coding DNA: TGTGCCAGCAGTGAATTTTCGGACTCTCTGACCTCCTACGAGCAGTACTTC. It translates to CASSEFSDSLTSYEQYF.

The rearrangement joins TRBV19 to TRBJ2-5; D is perhaps TRBD2 (6 bases). The V and J ends lost 10 bases and 4 bases respectively, with 22 bases between them. This CDR3 has 15 residues. Germline-derived CDR1 and CDR2 are LNHDA and SQIVND (reference sequence). In nucleotides, the CDR3 is TGTGCCACCCTCCCCACCGGGAGTCCAGGAGAGACCCAGTACTTC. Its translation is CATLPTGSPGETQYF.

The V call is TRBV12-3 or TRBV12-4, the J call TRBJ1-2, with D possibly matching TRBD1 (5 bases). Trimming pared 8 bases from V and 4 bases from J, leaving 8 bases between. This CDR3 is built from 11 residues. The CDR3 is CASSGIYGYTF. Written as DNA, the CDR3 is TGTGCCAGCTCAGGGATCTATGGCTACACCTTC.

The CDR3 bases are TGTGCCAGCAGCTTAGCGTGGACAGGGGACCAGCAGTACTTC. This sequence encodes CASSLAWTGDQQYF. V gene TRBV7-2 combines with J gene TRBJ2-7; 9 bases agree with TRBD1. The germline V gene encodes CDR1 SGHTA and CDR2 FQGNSA. The junction had 5 bases not matched to a gene; V was cut back by 0 bases and J by 8 bases. The CDR3 loop spans 14 amino acids.